This TCR beta chain originates from a study of T cells in Graves' hyperthyroidism and ophthalmopathy (dated by TCRdb to 2018 to 2020). Concerning the study at large: Peripheral blood samples were taken at initial diagnosis, before any treatment was given. The roughly 91 discovery patients were randomly split 7:3 into training and test sets. The paper describes TCR Vbeta CDR3 sequencing of 140 or so peripheral blood samples, made up of around 41 ophthalmopathy patients, 70 to 75 hyperthyroidism patients and roughly 17 progressor patients. The study also compared thyroid tissue and blood T-cell repertoires from several Graves' hyperthyroidism patients. To identify TCR V-J signatures that set the groups apart, the researchers used a discovery cohort of approximately 98 patients, made up of around 40 with Graves' ophthalmopathy and 57 with stable Graves' hyperthyroidism. Whether ophthalmopathy could be predicted prospectively was tested in an independent validation cohort made up of about 18 hyperthyroidism patients plus 17 patients who later progressed to ophthalmopathy. Following sampling, methimazole starting at 30 mg daily was given to hyperthyroidism patients, and high-dose intravenous methylprednisolone was given to ophthalmopathy patients. General findings and caveats noted by the study authors: In validation, progression to ophthalmopathy was predicted by the model with roughly 69% sensitivity and around 76% specificity, a median of approximately 6.5 months before onset. Blood samples also contained most of the expanded thyroid clonotypes (frequency above 0.001), which suggests that blood repertoires may reflect thyroid immune responses. A 13 V-J signature model separated ophthalmopathy from stable hyperthyroidism, with 87.88% sensitivity and 81.08% specificity in cross-validation and 80%/75% in testing. Sample size was not statistically predetermined, and blinding of investigators to group allocation was not performed.

The germline V gene gives CDR1 as MDHEN and CDR2 as SYDVKM. V is cut back by 7 bases and J by 6 bases, with 8 bases in the junction unmatched. The CDR3 has 13 amino acids, counting the end cysteine and phenylalanine. Here the CDR3 DNA is all that survives: 39 bases in frame from base 1. About this clonotype: There is no known antigen for this receptor. A much larger clone differs by one base, so this may be a read error.

In the ophthalmopathy patients, disease was moderately to severely active, with a Clinical Activity Score of 3 or more, a NOSPECS grade of 4 or more, and a duration of less than 3 months. Any patient with an uncontrolled infection, another autoimmune disease, pregnancy or lactation was excluded. Diagnoses were established on the basis of clinical symptoms, serum thyroxine and TRAb, thyroid ultrasound, and orbital computed tomography. Ficoll-Paque density gradient centrifugation was used to isolate PBMCs from about 10 ml of fresh peripheral blood. Trizol reagent was used to extract total RNA, and RNA quality was then checked on an Agilent 2100 Bioanalyzer. TCR beta CDR3 regions were amplified from RNA transcripts. The first round of RT-PCR for the TCR CDR3 was performed with the HTBI primer set and the Qiagen OneStep RT-PCR kit. Libraries were constructed in a second round of multiplex PCR, after which size selection and purification were carried out. Sequencing of the libraries was done on an Illumina HiSeq2000 using paired-end 100 bp reads. As for the original processing: Raw data were processed with SOAPnuke, discarding reads with adapters, uncalled bases, mean Phred below 15, or no exact constant-primer or identifier match. High-quality paired reads were merged using COPE v1.2.5, and each unique nucleotide sequence was defined as a clonotype. MiTCR v1.1 was used to align the clonotypes against IMGT TRBV, TRBD and TRBJ reference segments. The analysis was restricted to V-J combinations with a frequency above 0.0001, which together covered 99% to 99.2% of the repertoires. A TCS score was defined as the ratio of F50 (clonal expansion) to E x V (chaos), with BLOSUM62-based TCRdist applied between CDR3 peptides within each V-J. Welch's t-statistics and random forest reduced roughly 540 V-J features to 13, which were used in a naive Bayes classifier (R e1071). TCRdb reworked the public reads: Q25 trimming with fastp, MiXCR clone assembly, productive beta chains retained. For every CDR3 protein sequence, its rows merge into one entry that carries the most common genes and DNA. The V and J calls reflect TCRdb's pipeline rather than the authors' work. The sample profile shows hundreds of thousands of distinct CDR3 sequences; about a fifth of them were found once. Together, the top ten hold 30% to 40% of the sample.

The receptor was derived from a man aged 25 to 40 with Graves' ophthalmopathy. The chain is encoded by TRBV28 joined to TRBJ1-1, and 7 bases in between align with TRBD1. Sequences were obtained from blood. The DNA is TGTGCCAGCAAAGGAGGGACAGTCGCTGAAGCTTTCTTT. Translated, this gives CASKGGTVAEAFF.